The following is a TCR beta chain sequence with its context. This entry belongs to a study of control samples from healthy donors and cancer patients. The germline V gene has CDR1 SGHDT and CDR2 YYEEEE. This CDR3 contains 13 residues. J was trimmed by 5 bases and V by 4 bases; bases with no gene match: 2. Sequencing used immunoSEQ multiplex PCR; TCRdb keeps in-frame clones, though not all of them. This sample has around 230,000 clones, with over 90% found just once. The chain recombines TRBV5-6 with TRBJ1-5; 8 positions agree with TRBD1. The TCR sequence derives from a man in his forties or fifties in good health. Sequences were obtained from blood. The CDR3 loop reads CASSPGGDQPQHF. The DNA for the CDR3 is TGTGCCAGCAGCCCAGGGGGCGATCAGCCCCAGCATTTT.